This T cell receptor beta chain was captured by sequencing in a study of shared clonotypes between healthy human individuals. Study-level background: A couple of women and three men aged 18 to 49 made up the donors.

This clone showed up just a few times. Libraries were prepared by immunoSEQ multiplex PCR; TCRdb keeps only in-frame clonotypes and omits some of them. The table has some 700,000 clones, about 92% seen once; the top ten hold less than 40%. Germline CDR1 MGHRA, CDR2 YSYEKL. With 8 bases removed from V and 5 bases from J, the gap between germline ends came to 21 bases. This CDR3 is 15 amino acids long. Sequences were obtained from memory CD8+ T cells from PBMCs. Described subset: CD45RO+ cells pooled with CCR7-negative TemRA cells. The chain recombines TRBV4-1 with TRBJ1-1; the D gene is possibly TRBD1 (5 bases). The sequence came from a man aged 18 to 35 in good health. Some clones in this sample may be carry-over from other donors' samples. The CDR3 DNA follows: TGCGCCAGCGGACGGGGGGAGGGAGAGTATACTGAAGCTTTCTTT. Residues: CASGRGEGEYTEAFF.